One sample yielded the 13 T cell receptor beta chains listed below, sequenced in a study of blood T cell repertoires in COVID-19. TCRdb keeps only in-frame clones here, not all; method: immunoSEQ multiplex PCR. The table has 100,000 to 150,000 clones, 85% to 90% seen once. Sequences were obtained from peripheral blood. The receptors derive from a woman aged 80 or older with COVID-19, enrolled during active disease.

The chain recombines TRBV24-1 with TRBJ2-5, with D possibly being TRBD2 (5 bases). CDR1 and CDR2 from the germline V gene are KGHDR and SFDVKD. CDR3 length: 11 residues. V was cut by 9 bases and J by 5 bases, with 9 bases left in between. CDR3 region: CATQTGETQYF. CDR3 bases: TGTGCCACCCAAACGGGGGAGACCCAGTACTTC.

The chain has TRBV3-1 (or the pseudogene TRBV3-2) and TRBJ1-5; tentatively, D is TRBD1 (6 bases). Trimming removed 5 bases at V and 3 bases at J, with 8 bases between. The CDR3 is made up of 13 amino acids. Germline CDR1 LGHDT, CDR2 YNNKEL (reference sequence). This chain's CDR3 is CASSNRDNQPQHF. The CDR3 DNA follows: TGTGCCAGCAGCAACAGGGACAATCAGCCCCAGCATTTT.

The rearrangement uses TRBV7-2 and TRBJ1-4; D is unclear. The germline gives CDR1 SGHTA, CDR2 FQGNSA. Trimming pared 4 bases from V and 3 bases from J, leaving 6 bases between. This CDR3 region has 13 residues. CDR3 coding DNA: TGTGCCAGCAGCTCCGTCGCTAATGAAAAACTGTTTTTT. Encoded protein: CASSSVANEKLFF. Full variable domain (missing parts from reference TRBV7-2 and TRBJ1-4): GAGVSQSPSNKVTEKGKDVELRCDPISGHTALYWYRQSLGQGLEFLIYFQGNSAPDKSGLPSDRFSAERTGGSVSTLTIQRTQQEDSAVYLCASSSVANEKLFFGSGTQLSVL.

This sequence joins TRBV7-9 and TRBJ2-6, with a weak D call TRBD2 (7 bases). The ends were cut back, 5 bases at V and 4 bases at J, with 15 bases in the middle. Germline values: CDR1 SEHNR, CDR2 FQNEAQ (reference sequence). CDR3 length equals 16 residues. The CDR3 protein is CASSRSGGAGANVLTF. In nucleotides, the CDR3 is TGTGCCAGCAGCCGCTCTGGGGGGGCCGGGGCCAACGTCCTGACTTTC.

This clone was recorded a few times. The chain joins TRBV28 to TRBJ1-5; TRBD1 might be the D (5 bases). Trimming stripped 0 bases from V and 11 bases from J, with 14 bases between. Per the germline V gene, CDR1 is MDHEN and CDR2 is SYDVKM. The length of the CDR3 is 14 residues. CDR3 sequence: CASSLWDTQEAQHF. CDR3 bases: TGTGCCAGCAGTTTATGGGACACCCAAGAGGCCCAGCATTTT. Variable domain in full (rest from reference TRBV28 and TRBJ1-5): DVKVTQSSRYLVKRTGEKVFLECVQDMDHENMFWYRQDPGLGLRLIYFSYDVKMKEKGDIPEGYSVSREKKERFSLILESASTNQTSMYLCASSLWDTQEAQHFGDGTRLSIL.

This chain connects TRBV3-1 (or the pseudogene TRBV3-2) to TRBJ2-3; TRBD2 is a possible D gene (6 bases). This CDR3 contains 13 residues. The V gene's germline CDR1 is LGHDT and CDR2 YNNKEL (reference sequence). Trimming left V 5 bases short and J 7 bases short, with 13 bases between. CDR3 sequence: CASSTGEGYTQYF. In DNA form, the CDR3 reads TGTGCCAGCAGCACGGGGGAAGGCTATACGCAGTATTTT.

The chain joins TRBV2 to TRBJ2-5; 12 bases are a match to TRBD2. This CDR3 is 16 amino acids long. V was clipped by 8 bases and J by 3 bases; unmatched bases: 10. Looked up from germline, CDR1 is SNHLY and CDR2 is FYNNEI. The CDR3: CASHGALAGGKETQYF. DNA for the CDR3: TGTGCCAGCCACGGGGCCCTAGCGGGAGGGAAAGAGACCCAGTACTTC.

The rearrangement links TRBV5-1 to TRBJ2-1; 14 nucleotides match TRBD2. This CDR3 is 16 amino acids long. From germline, CDR1 is SGHRS and CDR2 YFSETQ. V trimming: 0 bases; J trimming: 10 bases; junction bases outside the gene matches: 6. In nucleotides, the CDR3 is TGCGCCAGCAGCTTGGGGACGGGACTAGCGGGAGAAGAGCAGTTCTTC. It specifies CASSLGTGLAGEEQFF.

The chain's CDR3 is CSASLGKRFEQYF. CDR3 in DNA: TGCAGTGCTAGTTTGGGGAAGCGGTTCGAGCAGTACTTC. The rearrangement links TRBV20-1 to TRBJ2-7; possibly TRBD2 for D (5 bases). The CDR3 covers 13 residues. V lost 3 bases and J 6 bases, leaving 15 bases between the germline ends. Germline CDR1 and CDR2: DFQATT and SNEGSKA (reference sequence).

The chain links TRBV10-1 to TRBJ2-3; TRBD2 matches at 7 bases. This CDR3 contains 15 residues. Germline CDR1 and CDR2: WNHNN and SYGVQD (reference sequence). The junction had 6 bases not matched to a gene; V was cut back by 5 bases and J by 1 base. The CDR3 loop is CASSRREFGTDTQYF. The CDR3 coding sequence is TGCGCCAGCAGTAGGCGGGAGTTCGGCACAGATACGCAGTATTTT.

This chain uses TRBV6-2 or TRBV6-3 with TRBJ2-1, with D possibly being TRBD2 (6 bases). The CDR3 is 11 residues long. V dropped 6 bases and J dropped 13 bases, with 13 bases sitting between them. Looked up from germline, CDR1 is MNHEY and CDR2 is SVGEGT. The CDR3 DNA reads as TGTGCCAGCAGCAGTCCCGGGACTCAGTTCTTC. It codes for CASSSPGTQFF.

The V call is TRBV5-4, the J call TRBJ2-5; the match to TRBD2 covers 13 bases. Germline CDR1 reads SGHNT; CDR2 reads YYREEE (reference sequence). Trimming at V came to 3 bases and at J to 5 bases, leaving 10 bases not matched to a gene. The length of the CDR3 is 17 residues. CDR3 in DNA: TGTGCCAGCAGCTCCGGGACTAGCGGGGCGTCTGGGGAGACCCAGTACTTC. As protein: CASSSGTSGASGETQYF.

The J gene is TRBJ2-2, the V gene TRBV6-5, with D perhaps TRBD2 (5 bases). Trimming shortened V by 7 bases and J by 4 bases, and 13 bases separated the two germline ends. This CDR3 region has 14 residues. Germline V gene data show CDR1 as MNHEY and CDR2 as SVGAGI. The chain's CDR3 is CASKKGRGTGELFF. The CDR3 DNA reads TGTGCCAGCAAGAAGGGCCGGGGCACCGGGGAGCTGTTTTTT.